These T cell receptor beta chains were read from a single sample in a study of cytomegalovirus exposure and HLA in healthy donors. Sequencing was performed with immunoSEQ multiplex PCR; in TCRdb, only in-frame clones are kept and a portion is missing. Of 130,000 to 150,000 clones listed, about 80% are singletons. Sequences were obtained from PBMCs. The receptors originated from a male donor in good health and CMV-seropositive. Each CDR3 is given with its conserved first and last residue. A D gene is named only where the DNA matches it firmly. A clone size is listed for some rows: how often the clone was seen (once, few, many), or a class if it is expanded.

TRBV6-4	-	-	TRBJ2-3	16	TGTGCCAGCAGTGACTCTAGCGAGGCTAGCACAGATACGCAGTATTTT	CASSDSSEASTDTQYF
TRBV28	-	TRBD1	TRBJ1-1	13	TGTGCCAGCAGTTACAGGGGTTACACTGAAGCTTTCTTT	CASSYRGYTEAFF
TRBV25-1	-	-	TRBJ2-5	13	TGTGCCAGCAGTGAGGCTCCGCTCGAGACCCAGTACTTC	CASSEAPLETQYF
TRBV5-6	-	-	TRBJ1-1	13	TGTGCCAGCAGCTTGTCATTGAACACTGAAGCTTTCTTT	CASSLSLNTEAFF
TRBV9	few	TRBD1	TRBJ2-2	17	TGTGCCAGCAGCGGAGTGACCGGGACAGGAGACACCGGGGAGCTGTTTTTT	CASSGVTGTGDTGELFF
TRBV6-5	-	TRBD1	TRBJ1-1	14	TGTGCCAGCAGTCAGCAGGGGGCAGGGGCTGAAGCTTTCTTT	CASSQQGAGAEAFF
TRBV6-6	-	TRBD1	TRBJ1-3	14	TGTGCCAGCGGTGAGGACAGGACTGGAAACACCATATATTTT	CASGEDRTGNTIYF
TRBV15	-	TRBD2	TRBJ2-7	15	TGTGCCACCAGCAGAGGTAAAGCGGGGGGCTACGAGCAGTACTTC	CATSRGKAGGYEQYF
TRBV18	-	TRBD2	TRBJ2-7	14	TGTGCCAGCTCACCAGGGACTAGCGACTACGAGCAGTACTTC	CASSPGTSDYEQYF
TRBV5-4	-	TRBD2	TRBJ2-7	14	TGTGCCAGCAGCTTGGCAGCGGGAGGTCGCGAGCAGTACTTC	CASSLAAGGREQYF
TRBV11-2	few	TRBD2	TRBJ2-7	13	TGTGCCAGCGTGCTAGCGGGGGGCACCGAGCAGTACTTC	CASVLAGGTEQYF
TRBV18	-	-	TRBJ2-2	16	TGTGCCAGCTCACGGGGAAAGGACTATGGCACCGGGGAGCTGTTTTTT	CASSRGKDYGTGELFF
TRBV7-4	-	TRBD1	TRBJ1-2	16	TGTGCCAGCAGCTATCTCAGACAGGGGGCAATGGATGGCTACACCTTC	CASSYLRQGAMDGYTF
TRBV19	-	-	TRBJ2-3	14	TGTGCCAGTACCCTAGCGAGTAGCACAGATACGCAGTATTTT	CASTLASSTDTQYF
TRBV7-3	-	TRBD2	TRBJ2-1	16	TGTGCCAGCAGCTTCGGGACTAGCGGGACCTACAATGAGCAGTTCTTC	CASSFGTSGTYNEQFF
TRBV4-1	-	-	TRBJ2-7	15	TGCGCCAGCAGCCATTGGACAGAGAGACGCTACGAGCAGTACTTC	CASSHWTERRYEQYF
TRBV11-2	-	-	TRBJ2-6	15	TGTGCCAGCAGCTTAGTCTACTCTGGGGCCAACGTCCTGACTTTC	CASSLVYSGANVLTF
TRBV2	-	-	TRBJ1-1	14	TGTGCCAGCAGTGCGAACAGGGTCGACACTGAAGCTTTCTTT	CASSANRVDTEAFF
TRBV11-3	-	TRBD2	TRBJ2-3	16	TGTGCCAGCAGCTTAGATCAGAGCGGGAGGCCAGATACGCAGTATTTT	CASSLDQSGRPDTQYF
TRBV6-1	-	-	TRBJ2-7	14	TGTGCCAGCGCGGCGTTCTCCAGCTCCTACGAGCAGTACTTC	CASAAFSSSYEQYF
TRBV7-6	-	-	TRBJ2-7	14	TGTGCCAGCAGCTTAGTCGGAGGGGGCGGCGAGCAGTACTTC	CASSLVGGGGEQYF
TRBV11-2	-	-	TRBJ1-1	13	TGTGCCAGCAGCTTAGATTTCGGGACTGAAGCTTTCTTT	CASSLDFGTEAFF
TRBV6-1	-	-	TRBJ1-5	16	TGTGCCAGCAGTGACAGGACTCTGGATAGCAATCAGCCCCAGCATTTT	CASSDRTLDSNQPQHF
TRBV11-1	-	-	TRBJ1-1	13	TGTGCCAGCAGCCAAATATCGGGAGTTGAAGCTTTCTTT	CASSQISGVEAFF
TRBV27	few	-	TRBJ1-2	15	TGTGCCAGCAGTTATCGACAGAACCTGGGCTATGGCTACACCTTC	CASSYRQNLGYGYTF
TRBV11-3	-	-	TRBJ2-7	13	TGTGCCAGCAGCTTAGCCAGCTCCTACGAGCAGTACTTC	CASSLASSYEQYF
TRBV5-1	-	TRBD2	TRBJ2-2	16	TGCGCCAGCAGCTTGGCGGCTAGCGGTCACACCGGGGAGCTGTTTTTT	CASSLAASGHTGELFF
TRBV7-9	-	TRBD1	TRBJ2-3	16	TGTGCCAGCAGCACCACCACAGGGGGTGGCACAGATACGCAGTATTTT	CASSTTTGGGTDTQYF
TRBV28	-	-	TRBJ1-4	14	TGTGCCAGCAGTTCGGGGGCAACTAATGAAAAACTGTTTTTT	CASSSGATNEKLFF
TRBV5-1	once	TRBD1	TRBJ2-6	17	TGCGCCAGCAGCGTTGGACAGGGGGCTTCGGGGGCCAACGTCCTGACTTTC	CASSVGQGASGANVLTF
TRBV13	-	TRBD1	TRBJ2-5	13	TGTGCCAGCAGCTTAGGGGACAGGGAGACCCAGTACTTC	CASSLGDRETQYF
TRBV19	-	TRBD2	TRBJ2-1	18	TGTGCCAGTAGTATGAGTTTGGGGTTTAGCGGGAGGAACAATGAGCAGTTCTTC	CASSMSLGFSGRNNEQFF
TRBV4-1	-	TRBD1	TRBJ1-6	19	TGCGCCAGCAGCCAAACTCCGGGACAGGGTAGTTCCTATAATTCACCCCTCCACTTT	CASSQTPGQGSSYNSPLHF
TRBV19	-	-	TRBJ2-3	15	TGTGCCAGTAGTAAACAATCTCGGGGCACAGATACGCAGTATTTT	CASSKQSRGTDTQYF
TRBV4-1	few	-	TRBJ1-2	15	TGCGCCAGCAGCCAAGATTCGGTGACTAACTATGGCTACACCTTC	CASSQDSVTNYGYTF
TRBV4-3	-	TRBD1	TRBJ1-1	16	TGCGCCAGCAGCCGGGGACAGGGGCCCGTCGATACTGAAGCTTTCTTT	CASSRGQGPVDTEAFF
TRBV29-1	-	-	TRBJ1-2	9	TGCAGCGTCATGAGGGACTACACCTTC	CSVMRDYTF
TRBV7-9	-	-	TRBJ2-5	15	TGTGCCAGCAGCTTAGGAGTAGGCCCGGGGGAGACCCAGTACTTC	CASSLGVGPGETQYF
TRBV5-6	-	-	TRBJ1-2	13	TGTGCCAGCAGCTTGCTAGCGGGATATGGCTACACCTTC	CASSLLAGYGYTF
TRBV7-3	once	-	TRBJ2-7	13	TGTGCCAGCAGCTTAAGTGACAAGGCTCCCCACCACTTC	CASSLSDKAPHHF
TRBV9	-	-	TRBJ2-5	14	TGTGCCAGCAGCGTAGGAGGCGTCCAAGAGACCCAGTACTTC	CASSVGGVQETQYF
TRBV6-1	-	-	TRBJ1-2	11	TGTGCCAGCAGTGAAGCCGGGGGCTACACCTTC	CASSEAGGYTF
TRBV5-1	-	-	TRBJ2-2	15	TGCGCCAGCAGCTTGGTGGTCGGGGACACCGGGGAGCTGTTTTTT	CASSLVVGDTGELFF
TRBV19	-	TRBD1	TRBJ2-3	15	TGTGCCAGTAGTATTATGACAGGGGGGACAGATACGCAGTATTTT	CASSIMTGGTDTQYF
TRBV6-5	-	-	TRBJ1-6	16	TGTGCCAGCAGTTACTCTCGGGGTCCCCTAGGTTCACCCCTCCACTTT	CASSYSRGPLGSPLHF
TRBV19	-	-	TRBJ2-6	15	TGTGCCAGTAGTATAGGGGGGCTTGGGGCCAACGTCCTGACTTTC	CASSIGGLGANVLTF
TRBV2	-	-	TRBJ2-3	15	TGTGCCAGCAGTGAAGATGCTAGCCTCCCCGATACGCAGTATTTT	CASSEDASLPDTQYF
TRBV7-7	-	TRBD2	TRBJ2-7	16	TGTGCTAGCAGCCCCCATCCCCAGGGACTAGCGTGGGGGCAGTACTTC	CASSPHPQGLAWGQYF
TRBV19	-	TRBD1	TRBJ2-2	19	TGTGCCAGTAGATTTCCCGCGGACAGGGGAGTTAAGGTTACCGGGGAGCTGTTTTTT	CASRFPADRGVKVTGELFF
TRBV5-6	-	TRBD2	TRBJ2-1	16	TGTGCCAGCAGCTTCTTGACTAGCGGAGCTTTCAATGAGCAGTTCTTC	CASSFLTSGAFNEQFF
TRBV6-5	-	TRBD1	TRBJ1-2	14	TGTGCCAGCAGTTATCTAGGGCAGGGGGGCGGCTACACCTTC	CASSYLGQGGGYTF